This T cell receptor beta chain was identified in a study of blood T cell repertoires in COVID-19. Study in general: Material from acute and convalescent COVID-19 was sourced from the United States, Italy and Spain. From T cells, B-cell-depleted T cells, or PBMCs came the material, which was cDNA or gDNA.

V shed 5 bases and J 1 base; nucleotides not matched to a gene: 0. Looked up from germline, CDR1 is LNHNV and CDR2 is YYDKDF (reference sequence). The CDR3 contains 13 residues. Under the authors' procedure: The authors estimated nucleated cell counts from reference gene primer amplification. Repertoires were generated with immunoSEQ multiplex PCR, while TCRdb's copy carries only in-frame clones and drops some. V, J and clone size reflect that table, while D and trimming were determined from the DNA. The repertoire has about 290,000 clones, approximately 80% of them found once; the top ten carry around 4%. This clone was counted between two and nine times.

Sequenced input: peripheral blood. The receptor's source is a woman in her forties or fifties with active or convalescent COVID-19. The chain is built from TRBV15 and TRBJ2-3; 7 nucleotides line up with TRBD1. The CDR3 loop is CATSQGGTDTQYF. CDR3 coding DNA: TGTGCCACCAGCCAGGGGGGCACAGATACGCAGTATTTT.